This T cell receptor beta chain was recovered during a study of T cells in Graves' hyperthyroidism and ophthalmopathy. For the study at large: Blood from the periphery was taken at initial diagnosis, before any treatment.

This clonotype was seen at least ten times. This CDR3 contains 15 residues. CDR1 and CDR2 (germline): MDHEN, SYDVKM. J gave up 5 bases and V 6 bases, and 12 bases lay outside the gene matches. RNA transcripts provided the source from which TCR beta CDR3 regions were amplified. The study used the HTBI primer set for a first-round RT-PCR of the TCR CDR3. TCRdb passed the multiplex PCR reads through MiXCR, listing each CDR3 protein once. The top ten clones hold 9.5% to 15% of a sample with 620,000 or so distinct CDR3 sequences, roughly 14% of them seen once. The V and J genes are TRBV28 and TRBJ2-7; TRBD1 aligns across 8 bases. Sequencing was carried out using blood. The receptor was isolated from a woman in her fifties or sixties with Graves' ophthalmopathy. CDR3 in amino acids: CASSPRGDRYHEQYF. CDR3 in DNA: TGTGCCAGCAGCCCAAGGGGGGACAGGTATCACGAGCAGTACTTC.